The 25 T cell receptor beta chains reported below all come from one sample, sequenced in a study of Ad26.COV2.S vaccination and SARS-CoV-2 variants. The repertoire was sequenced with immunoSEQ multiplex PCR; TCRdb's copy has only in-frame clones and lacks some. The repertoire includes about 350,000 clones, around 89% of them detected once, and 5% sits in the top ten. The treatment here: about 20 received Ad26.COV2.S at low or high dose, single or two shots; roughly five received placebo; per-sample allocation not given. Repertoires come from day 63 after the first vaccine or placebo injection. The source material was peripheral blood, sampled in a trial of Ad26.COV2.S vaccine versus placebo. The receptors shown here come from a person aged 18-65 years who received the Ad26.COV2.S COVID-19 vaccine or a placebo.

The chain links TRBV9 to TRBJ1-4; D is ambiguous. CDR3 length equals 14 residues. Germline V gene data show CDR1 as SGDLS and CDR2 as YYNGEE. Trimming removed 3 bases from V and 8 bases from J, with 14 bases in between. Here the CDR3 DNA reads TGTGCCAGCAGCGGGGATGGGATCTCGGAAAAACTGTTTTTT. Amino acid sequence: CASSGDGISEKLFF. The full variable domain, with the rest looked up from reference TRBV9 and TRBJ1-4, is DSGVTQTPKHLITATGQRVTLRCSPRSGDLSVYWYQQSLDQGLQFLIQYYNGEERAKGNILERFSAQQFPDLHSELNLSSLELGDSALYFCASSGDGISEKLFFGSGTQLSVL.

The chain recombines TRBV7-2 with TRBJ1-2, with a possible D match to TRBD1 (5 bases). Germline CDR1 reads SGHTA; CDR2 reads FQGNSA. V dropped 0 bases and J dropped 9 bases, with 14 bases sitting between them. The CDR3 covers 14 residues. The CDR3 DNA sequence: TGTGCCAGCAGCTTAGCGCAGGGTTCGGAGAGCTACACCTTC. Its translation: CASSLAQGSESYTF.

The chain is built from TRBV7-2 and TRBJ1-2; possibly TRBD1 for D (5 bases). The V gene's germline CDR1 is SGHTA and CDR2 FQGNSA. The CDR3 spans 15 residues. V was pared by 1 base and J by 6 bases, with 15 bases between. DNA for the CDR3: TGTGCCAGCAGCTTAGGGGTTGCGGGGACCGATGGCTACACCTTC. Protein sequence: CASSLGVAGTDGYTF.

This clone was detected only once. The rearrangement links TRBV30 to TRBJ1-1; tentatively, D is TRBD1 (5 bases). The germline V gene encodes CDR1 GTSNPN and CDR2 SVGIG (reference sequence). This CDR3 region has 16 residues. The V end was cut by 2 bases, the J end by 0 bases, with 16 bases between. CDR3 in DNA: TGTGCCTGGAGTCCGTATGACAGCCTGATGAACACTGAAGCTTTCTTT. Its translation is CAWSPYDSLMNTEAFF.

This sequence joins TRBV5-6 and TRBJ2-7, with 10 bases aligning to TRBD1. Germline lookup yields CDR1 SGHDT and CDR2 YYEEEE. This CDR3 comprises 16 residues. V was clipped by 4 bases and J by 2 bases; unmatched bases: 9. The CDR3 nucleotides read TGTGCCAGCAGCCCCACGGGGGACAGGGGAGCCTACGAGCAGTACTTC. Residues: CASSPTGDRGAYEQYF.

This sequence joins TRBV4-1 and TRBJ2-1, with TRBD2 matching 10 bases. V was pared by 4 bases and J by 0 bases, with 6 bases of the junction left unmatched. In germline, CDR1 is MGHRA, CDR2 YSYEKL. The CDR3 has 17 residues. The CDR3 nucleotides read TGCGCCAGCAGCCCCCGACTAGCGGGCACCTCCTACAATGAGCAGTTCTTC. Its translation is CASSPRLAGTSYNEQFF.

This chain joins TRBV18 and TRBJ2-3; 7 bases line up with TRBD1. Germline V gene data show CDR1 as KGHSH and CDR2 as LQKENI. Unmatched junction bases numbered 1, after V lost 4 bases and J lost 0 bases. The CDR3 covers 14 residues. The DNA of the CDR3 is TGTGCCAGCTCACGGGACAGCAGCACAGATACGCAGTATTTT. Amino acids: CASSRDSSTDTQYF.

The chain links TRBV6-6 to TRBJ1-6; D not certain. Germline CDR1 and CDR2: MNHNY and SVGAGI (reference sequence). The CDR3 extends over 16 amino acids. Trimming shortened V by 0 bases and J by 1 base, and 7 bases separated the two germline ends. The CDR3 DNA follows: TGTGCCAGCAGTTACTCGATTGGTTCCTATAATTCACCCCTCCACTTT. Translated: CASSYSIGSYNSPLHF.

This clone has only a few counts. The chain joins TRBV5-1 to TRBJ2-1; D perhaps matches TRBD1 (5 bases). The CDR3 spans 15 residues. V lost 0 bases to trimming and J lost 7 bases, with 14 bases between them. CDR1 SGHRS and CDR2 YFSETQ come from the germline V gene. Here the CDR3 reads CASSLGGAKINEQFF. For the CDR3, the DNA is TGCGCCAGCAGCTTGGGGGGCGCCAAAATAAATGAGCAGTTCTTC. Full variable domain (rest looked up from reference TRBV5-1 and TRBJ2-1): KAGVTQTPRYLIKTRGQQVTLSCSPISGHRSVSWYQQTPGQGLQFLFEYFSETQRNKGNFPGRFSGRQFSNSRSEMNVSTLELGDSALYLCASSLGGAKINEQFFGPGTRLTVL.

The chain is built from TRBV6-2 or TRBV6-3 and TRBJ1-1; D ambiguous. V lost 2 bases to trimming and J lost 0 bases, with 13 bases between them. The germline V gene encodes CDR1 MNHEY and CDR2 SVGEGT. The CDR3 loop spans 16 amino acids. The CDR3 loop is CASSYGGENMNTEAFF. The CDR3 nucleotides are TGTGCCAGCAGTTACGGCGGGGAAAACATGAACACTGAAGCTTTCTTT.

This clone occurred a few times. V gene TRBV15 combines with J gene TRBJ2-4; 14 nucleotides agree with TRBD2. After removal of 1 base from V and 5 bases from J, the junction contained 4 bases not matched to a gene. The CDR3 loop spans 17 amino acids. The V gene's germline CDR1 is LNHNV and CDR2 YYDKDF (reference sequence). In DNA form, the CDR3 reads TGTGCCACCAGCAGAGCCCGACTAGCGGGGGGGCAAAACATTCAGTACTTC. Translation gives CATSRARLAGGQNIQYF.

The rearrangement uses TRBV25-1 and TRBJ2-1; 7 nucleotides align to TRBD1. CDR3 size: 11 residues. The ends lost 10 bases at V and 9 bases at J; junction bases unmatched: 6. Germline V gene lookup returns CDR1 MGHDK and CDR2 SYGVNS. CDR3 DNA sequence: TGTGCCACGTCTCGGGACAGTGAGCAGTTCTTC. It translates to CATSRDSEQFF.

This chain connects TRBV6-2 or TRBV6-3 to TRBJ2-1; possible D gene TRBD1, 6 bases. The CDR3 sequence is 14 residues long. The germline V and J ends were trimmed by 3 bases and 12 bases, with 18 bases remaining between them. The germline gives CDR1 MNHEY, CDR2 SVGEGT. The CDR3 spells CASSYRCRGHGQFF. DNA for the CDR3: TGTGCCAGCAGTTATCGGTGCAGGGGTCATGGGCAGTTCTTC.

The rearrangement links TRBV28 to TRBJ1-6, with no clear D. Trimming pared 6 bases from V and 7 bases from J, leaving 7 bases between. CDR1 is MDHEN, CDR2 SYDVKM, per germline. This CDR3 has 12 residues. CDR3 in amino acids: CASSPTNSPLHF. The CDR3 bases are TGTGCCAGCAGCCCTACCAATTCACCCCTCCACTTT.

The chain has TRBV30 and TRBJ2-7; TRBD2 matches at 12 bases. With 0 bases clipped from V and 3 bases from J, the junction kept 9 bases outside the gene matches. The CDR3 has 17 amino acids. Germline loops: CDR1 GTSNPN, CDR2 SVGIG (reference sequence). The CDR3 reads CAWSVTRTSGTVYEQYF. CDR3 bases: TGTGCCTGGAGTGTCACCCGGACTAGCGGGACTGTCTACGAGCAGTACTTC.

V and J are TRBV9 and TRBJ2-1; 10 nucleotides align to TRBD2. CDR1 SGDLS and CDR2 YYNGEE come from the germline V gene. Trimming cost V 1 base and J 7 bases; bases outside gene matches: 8. CDR3 length: 16 amino acids. CDR3 loop: CASSVTSGEDRNEQFF. In DNA, the CDR3 is TGTGCCAGCAGCGTAACTAGCGGGGAGGATCGGAATGAGCAGTTCTTC.

This clone showed up just a few times. The rearrangement links TRBV28 to TRBJ1-3; 8 positions match TRBD1. Germline lookup yields CDR1 MDHEN and CDR2 SYDVKM. Trimming removed 9 bases from V and 2 bases from J; junction bases left unmatched: 6. The CDR3 contains 14 residues. DNA for the CDR3: TGTGCCAGTCTCAGACAGGGGACTGGAAACACCATATATTTT. This encodes CASLRQGTGNTIYF.

This clone was observed a single time. The chain has TRBV7-9 and TRBJ2-3; D is unclear. Germline V gene data show CDR1 as SEHNR and CDR2 as FQNEAQ (reference sequence). The CDR3 totals 15 residues. Trimming left V 0 bases short and J 3 bases short, with 10 bases between. CDR3 in DNA: TGTGCCAGCAGCTTAGCCTTTTCCAGGACAGATACGCAGTATTTT. Its protein product is CASSLAFSRTDTQYF.

This clone was observed once. V is TRBV6-2 or TRBV6-3 and J is TRBJ1-3, with D perhaps TRBD1 (5 bases). V shed 6 bases and J shed 0 bases, with 9 bases lying between them. The CDR3 is made up of 14 amino acids. The germline gives CDR1 MNHEY, CDR2 SVGEGT. This CDR3 is CASSHGGSGNTIYF. For the CDR3, the DNA is TGTGCCAGCAGCCACGGGGGCTCTGGAAACACCATATATTTT.

This chain connects TRBV7-2 to TRBJ1-5; 9 positions match TRBD1. Germline V gene lookup returns CDR1 SGHTA and CDR2 FQGNSA. Trimming cost V 5 bases and J 6 bases; bases outside gene matches: 8. The CDR3 length is 15 residues. DNA for the CDR3: TGTGCCAGCAGCCCCGGGACAGGGAATGCTCAGCCCCAGCATTTT. Translation gives CASSPGTGNAQPQHF.

Written as DNA, the CDR3 is TGTGCCAGCAGTTTTGACAGGGGGGTCGAGCAGTACTTC. Translated, it gives CASSFDRGVEQYF. The genes are TRBV28 and TRBJ2-7, with 9 bases matching TRBD1. Germline-derived CDR1 and CDR2 are MDHEN and SYDVKM. The ends lost 3 bases at V and 6 bases at J; junction bases unmatched: 3. This CDR3 comprises 13 residues.

The V gene is TRBV11-2, the J gene TRBJ1-1; the match to TRBD1 covers 9 bases. Germline V CDR1 and CDR2: SGHAT, FQNNGV. The CDR3 extends over 14 amino acids. The V and J ends lost 1 base and 7 bases, in that order; junction bases with no gene match: 4. The CDR3 sequence: CASSLVQGAGEAFF. Here the CDR3 DNA reads TGTGCCAGCAGCTTAGTACAGGGGGCTGGTGAAGCTTTCTTT.

The V gene is TRBV9, the J gene TRBJ2-7; D possibly matches TRBD1 or TRBD2 (6 bases each). The germline gives CDR1 SGDLS, CDR2 YYNGEE. The V end lost 2 bases, the J end lost 5 bases, and 20 bases lay between the germline ends. This CDR3 is built from 16 residues. In nucleotides, the CDR3 is TGTGCCAGCAGCGTTCGGGACACCCCGTCGGGGGACGAGCAGTACTTC. It translates to CASSVRDTPSGDEQYF. Based on the CDR3 plus reference TRBV9 and TRBJ2-7, the full variable domain is DSGVTQTPKHLITATGQRVTLRCSPRSGDLSVYWYQQSLDQGLQFLIQYYNGEERAKGNILERFSAQQFPDLHSELNLSSLELGDSALYFCASSVRDTPSGDEQYFGPGTRLTVT.

V is TRBV7-9 and J is TRBJ1-3; 7 bases agree with TRBD1. The CDR3 spans 15 residues. With V trimmed by 5 bases and J by 4 bases, 8 bases remained unmatched. Germline assignment: CDR1 SEHNR and CDR2 FQNEAQ (reference sequence). In nucleotides, the CDR3 is TGTGCCAGCAGCGCAACGACAGGGTGGGGAAACACCATATATTTT. Residues: CASSATTGWGNTIYF.

On this clone itself: This specimen includes other DNA sequences encoding the same CDR3. The rearrangement joins TRBV6-6 to TRBJ1-5; 7 nucleotides match TRBD1. CDR1 and CDR2 from the germline V gene are MNHNY and SVGAGI (reference sequence). The CDR3 totals 14 residues. Trimming took 6 bases from V and 1 from J; bases not matched to a gene: 3. CDR3 region: CASRLGQSNQPQHF. CDR3 sequence (DNA): TGTGCCAGCAGGTTGGGACAGAGCAATCAGCCCCAGCATTTT.